Below, one T cell receptor (beta chain) is given with its context. Time point in this sample: persistent/refractory GD, antithyroid drugs over 5 years with positive TRAb. PBMCs provided the RNA from which the TCR library was made. CDR3 regions were amplified by Arm-PCR using iRepertoire HTBI primers to build TCR beta libraries. TCRdb fed the multiplex PCR reads into MiXCR, producing one record per CDR3 protein. This sample yields over 650,000 distinct CDR3 sequences, of which around 30% are seen a single time; roughly 41% belongs to the top ten. The data were obtained in a study of regulatory T cells in long-lasting Graves disease. V lost 2 bases, J lost 4 bases, and 8 bases stayed unmatched. The CDR3 is made up of 17 amino acids. Germline V CDR1 and CDR2: MNHEY, SVGAGI.

Specimen: peripheral blood mononuclear cells (PBMCs), collected when the disease was refractory, from a patient treated with antithyroid drugs. The V call is TRBV6-5, the J call TRBJ2-7; 13 bases fit TRBD2. The TCR originated in a female donor with Graves disease. The CDR3 sequence: CASSYKGLAGRGYEQYF. CDR3 DNA: TGTGCCAGCAGTTACAAGGGACTAGCGGGAAGAGGTTACGAGCAGTACTTC.